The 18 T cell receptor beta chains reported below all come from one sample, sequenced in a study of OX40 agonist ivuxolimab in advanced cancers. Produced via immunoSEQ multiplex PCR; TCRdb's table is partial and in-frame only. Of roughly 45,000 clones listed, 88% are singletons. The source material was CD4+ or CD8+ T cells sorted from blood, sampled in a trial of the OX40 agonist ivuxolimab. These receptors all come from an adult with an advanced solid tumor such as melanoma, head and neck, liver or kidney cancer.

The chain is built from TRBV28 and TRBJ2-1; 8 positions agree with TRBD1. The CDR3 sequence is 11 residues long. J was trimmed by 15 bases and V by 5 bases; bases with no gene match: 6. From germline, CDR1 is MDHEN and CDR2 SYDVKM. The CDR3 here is CASSGQGWTFF. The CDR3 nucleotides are TGTGCCAGCAGTGGACAGGGTTGGACGTTCTTC.

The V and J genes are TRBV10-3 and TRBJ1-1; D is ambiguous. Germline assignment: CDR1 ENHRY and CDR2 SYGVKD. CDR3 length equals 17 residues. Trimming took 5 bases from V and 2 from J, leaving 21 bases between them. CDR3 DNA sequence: TGTGCCATCAGTCAGTTGACCCCTGGAGGTGGTAACACTGAAGCTTTCTTT. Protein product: CAISQLTPGGGNTEAFF.

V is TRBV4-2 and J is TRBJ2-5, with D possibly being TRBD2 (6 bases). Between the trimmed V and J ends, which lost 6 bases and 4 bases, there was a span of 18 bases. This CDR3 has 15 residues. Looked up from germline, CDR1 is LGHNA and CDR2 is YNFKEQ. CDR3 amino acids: CASSSGLGEAETQYF. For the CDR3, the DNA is TGTGCCAGCAGTTCGGGACTTGGGGAGGCAGAGACCCAGTACTTC.

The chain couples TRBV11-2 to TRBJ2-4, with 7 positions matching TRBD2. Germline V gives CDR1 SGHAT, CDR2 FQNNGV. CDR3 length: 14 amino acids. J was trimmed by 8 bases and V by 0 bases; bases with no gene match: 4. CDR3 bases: TGTGCCAGCAGCTTAGAGCTAGCGGTGGACATTCAGTACTTC. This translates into CASSLELAVDIQYF.

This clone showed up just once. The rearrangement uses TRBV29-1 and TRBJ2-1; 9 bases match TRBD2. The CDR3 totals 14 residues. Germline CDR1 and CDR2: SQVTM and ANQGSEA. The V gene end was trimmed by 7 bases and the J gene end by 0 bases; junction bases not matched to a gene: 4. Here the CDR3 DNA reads TGCAGCGCCCTTAGCGGGAGCTCCTACAATGAGCAGTTCTTC. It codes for CSALSGSSYNEQFF.

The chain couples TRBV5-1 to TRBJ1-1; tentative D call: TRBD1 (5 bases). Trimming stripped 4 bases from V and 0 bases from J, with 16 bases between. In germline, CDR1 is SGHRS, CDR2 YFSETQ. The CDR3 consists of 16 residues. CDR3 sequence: CASSPSGGRMNTEAFF. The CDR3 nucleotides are TGCGCCAGCAGCCCATCGGGGGGGAGAATGAACACTGAAGCTTTCTTT.

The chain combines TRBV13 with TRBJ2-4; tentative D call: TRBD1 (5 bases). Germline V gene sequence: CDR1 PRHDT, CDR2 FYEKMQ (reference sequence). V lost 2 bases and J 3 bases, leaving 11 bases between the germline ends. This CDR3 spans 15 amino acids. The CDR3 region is CASSLRVTDKNIQYF. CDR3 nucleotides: TGTGCCAGCAGCTTACGTGTGACAGACAAAAACATTCAGTACTTC.

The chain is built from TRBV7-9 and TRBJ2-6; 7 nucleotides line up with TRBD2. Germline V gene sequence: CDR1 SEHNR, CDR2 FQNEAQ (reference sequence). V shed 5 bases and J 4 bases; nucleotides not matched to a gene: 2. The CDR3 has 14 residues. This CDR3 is CASSQAGGANVLTF. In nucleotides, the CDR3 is TGTGCCAGCAGCCAAGCGGGGGGGGCCAACGTCCTGACTTTC.

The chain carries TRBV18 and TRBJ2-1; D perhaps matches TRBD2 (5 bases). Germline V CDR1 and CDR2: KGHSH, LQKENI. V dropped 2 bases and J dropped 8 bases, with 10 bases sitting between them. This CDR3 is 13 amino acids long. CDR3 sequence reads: CASSPGHGDEQFF. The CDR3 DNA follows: TGTGCCAGCTCACCAGGTCACGGGGATGAGCAGTTCTTC.

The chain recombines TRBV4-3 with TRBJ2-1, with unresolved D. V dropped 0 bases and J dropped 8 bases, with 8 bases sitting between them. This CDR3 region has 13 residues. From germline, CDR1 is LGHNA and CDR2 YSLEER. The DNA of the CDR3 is TGCGCCAGCAGCCAAGAAGTCTTCCATGAGCAGTTCTTC. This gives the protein CASSQEVFHEQFF.

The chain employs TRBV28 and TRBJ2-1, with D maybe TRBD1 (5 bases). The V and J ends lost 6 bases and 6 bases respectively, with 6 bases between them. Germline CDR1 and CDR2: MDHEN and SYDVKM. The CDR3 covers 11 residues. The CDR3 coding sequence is TGTGCCAGCAGGACAGTCAATGAGCAGTTCTTC. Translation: CASRTVNEQFF.

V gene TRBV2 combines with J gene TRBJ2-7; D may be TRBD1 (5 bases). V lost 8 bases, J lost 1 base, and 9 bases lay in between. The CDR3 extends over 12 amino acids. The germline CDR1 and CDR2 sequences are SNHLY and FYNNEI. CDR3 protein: CASQGASYEQYF. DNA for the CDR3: TGTGCCAGCCAAGGGGCTTCCTACGAGCAGTACTTC.

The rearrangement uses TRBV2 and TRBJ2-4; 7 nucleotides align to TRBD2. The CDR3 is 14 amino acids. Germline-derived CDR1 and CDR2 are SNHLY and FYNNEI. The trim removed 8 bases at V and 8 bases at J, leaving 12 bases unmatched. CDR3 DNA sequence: TGTGCCAGCGGGTCCCCCGGGGGGTTGGACATTCAGTACTTC. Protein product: CASGSPGGLDIQYF.

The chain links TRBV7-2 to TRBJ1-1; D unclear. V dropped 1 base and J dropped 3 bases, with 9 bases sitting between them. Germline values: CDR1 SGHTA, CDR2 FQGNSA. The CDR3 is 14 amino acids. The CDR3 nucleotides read TGTGCCAGCAGCTTAGTGAGCAGTTACACTGAAGCTTTCTTT. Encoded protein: CASSLVSSYTEAFF.

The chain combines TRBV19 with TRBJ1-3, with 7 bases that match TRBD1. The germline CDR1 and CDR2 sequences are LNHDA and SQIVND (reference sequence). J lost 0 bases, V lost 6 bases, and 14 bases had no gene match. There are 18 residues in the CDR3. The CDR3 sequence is CASRNPYKGASSGNTIYF. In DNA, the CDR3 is TGTGCCAGTAGAAACCCCTACAAGGGGGCCTCCTCTGGAAACACCATATATTTT.

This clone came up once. The CDR3 sequence is CSVDRDSNYGYTF. The CDR3 DNA reads TGCAGCGTTGATAGAGACAGTAACTATGGCTACACCTTC. The rearrangement uses TRBV29-1 and TRBJ1-2, with D possibly TRBD1 on 5 matching bases. This CDR3 region has 13 residues. Trimming left V 3 bases short and J 1 base short, with 9 bases between. CDR1 and CDR2 from the germline V gene are SQVTM and ANQGSEA.

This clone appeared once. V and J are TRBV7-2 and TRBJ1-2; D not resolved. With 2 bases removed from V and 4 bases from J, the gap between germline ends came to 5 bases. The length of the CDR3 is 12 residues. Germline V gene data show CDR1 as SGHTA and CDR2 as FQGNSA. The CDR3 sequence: CASSLQSYGYTF. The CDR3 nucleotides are TGTGCCAGCAGCTTACAGTCCTATGGCTACACCTTC.

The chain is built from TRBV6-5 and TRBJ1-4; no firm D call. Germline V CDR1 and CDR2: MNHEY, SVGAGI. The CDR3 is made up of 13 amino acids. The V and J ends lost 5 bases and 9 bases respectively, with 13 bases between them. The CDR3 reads CASSPTGLQKLFF. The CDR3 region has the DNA TGTGCCAGCAGTCCTACCGGCCTCCAAAAACTGTTTTTT.